These T cell receptor beta chains were read from a single sample in a study of blood T cell repertoires in COVID-19. Clones were read by immunoSEQ multiplex PCR, and TCRdb kept only the in-frame ones, dropping some. Altogether around 75,000 clones are present, around 80% being singletons, with the ten largest covering roughly 13%. Sequencing was carried out using peripheral blood. The receptors were gathered from a man in his forties or fifties with COVID-19, enrolled during active disease. CDR3s include the opening cysteine and the closing phenylalanine or tryptophan. A D gene is named only where the DNA matches it firmly. Clone size is given for some rows only: seen once, a few or many times, or a class if the clone is expanded.

size,D,J,V,CDR3,DNA
-,-,TRBJ1-1,TRBV19,CASSPRRGNTEAFF,TGTGCCAGTAGTCCGCGACGGGGGAACACTGAAGCTTTCTTT
-,TRBD2,TRBJ2-5,TRBV15,CATSRAPTSGMYQETQYF,TGTGCCACCAGCAGAGCGCCGACTAGCGGGATGTACCAAGAGACCCAGTACTTC
-,-,TRBJ2-2,TRBV7-6,CASSLITGEVGELFF,TGTGCCAGCAGCTTAATTACAGGGGAGGTCGGGGAGCTGTTTTTT
-,-,TRBJ1-6,TRBV6-1,CASSEALTGLLNSPLHF,TGTGCCAGCAGTGAAGCGCTTACAGGGCTACTCAATTCACCCCTCCACTTT
once,-,TRBJ1-3,TRBV9,CASSGKGDPGNTIYF,TGTGCCAGCAGCGGAAAGGGGGATCCTGGAAACACCATATATTTT
-,TRBD1,TRBJ1-5,TRBV29-1,CSAGDRGGQPQHF,TGCAGCGCAGGGGACAGGGGAGGTCAGCCCCAGCATTTT
-,-,TRBJ1-4,TRBV7-8,CASSRELTLRGEKLFF,TGTGCCAGCAGCCGCGAACTGACCCTAAGAGGTGAAAAACTGTTTTTT
-,TRBD2,TRBJ2-7,TRBV27,CASSLTSGSRPYEQYF,TGTGCCAGCAGTTTGACTAGCGGGAGTCGACCCTACGAGCAGTACTTC
few,-,TRBJ1-1,TRBV19,CATSAGLDTEAFF,TGTGCCACCTCGGCAGGGTTAGACACTGAAGCTTTCTTT
-,TRBD2,TRBJ2-1,TRBV19,CASSRGLAGTHEQFF,TGTGCCAGTAGTAGGGGACTAGCGGGAACGCATGAGCAGTTCTTC
-,-,TRBJ1-1,TRBV14,CASSQVRPTNTEAFF,TGTGCCAGCAGCCAAGTCAGGCCCACGAACACTGAAGCTTTCTTT
-,-,TRBJ2-2,TRBV6-2/TRBV6-3,CASSYIGGLEAGELFF,TGTGCCAGCAGTTACATAGGGGGATTGGAAGCCGGGGAGCTGTTTTTT
-,-,TRBJ1-6,TRBV5-6,CASSLSPGVNSPLHF,TGTGCCAGCAGCTTGTCACCCGGGGTGAATTCACCCCTCCACTTT
-,-,TRBJ1-5,TRBV30,CAWSEGGYQPQHF,TGTGCCTGGAGTGAGGGAGGATATCAGCCCCAGCATTTT
-,TRBD2,TRBJ2-2,TRBV24-1,CATSDVGEGRRTGELFF,TGTGCCACCAGTGATGTCGGGGAGGGAAGGCGGACCGGGGAGCTGTTTTTT
-,TRBD1,TRBJ2-1,TRBV6-1,CASSALQGEAYNEQFF,TGTGCCAGCAGTGCCCTACAGGGGGAGGCATACAATGAGCAGTTCTTC
-,TRBD1,TRBJ1-1,TRBV11-2,CASSTQGGYTEAFF,TGTGCCAGCAGCACACAGGGGGGGTACACTGAAGCTTTCTTT
-,TRBD2,TRBJ2-5,TRBV7-2,CASSLASLAGGFQETQYF,TGTGCCAGCAGCTTAGCGAGTCTAGCGGGAGGATTCCAAGAGACCCAGTACTTC
-,-,TRBJ1-5,TRBV7-2,CASSDSGTRSNQPQHF,TGTGCCAGCAGTGACTCAGGGACTAGGAGCAATCAGCCCCAGCATTTT
-,-,TRBJ2-6,TRBV19,CASSISGLNSGANVLTF,TGTGCCAGTAGTATCTCGGGACTGAACTCTGGGGCCAACGTCCTGACTTTC
-,TRBD1,TRBJ1-1,TRBV16,CASSHGQAATEAFF,TGTGCCAGCAGCCACGGACAGGCGGCCACTGAAGCTTTCTTT
-,-,TRBJ1-6,TRBV9,CASSVGQDSYSPLHF,TGTGCCAGCAGCGTAGGGCAGGACAGTTATTCACCCCTCCACTTT
-,TRBD1,TRBJ1-6,TRBV30,CAWRLPVQGVRYSPLHF,TGTGCCTGGAGACTTCCCGTACAGGGGGTCCGTTATTCACCCCTCCACTTT
-,TRBD2,TRBJ2-1,TRBV5-6,CASSLFGAGGPGEQFF,TGTGCCAGCAGCTTGTTCGGAGCGGGAGGGCCGGGTGAGCAGTTCTTC
-,TRBD1,TRBJ2-1,TRBV18,CASSNRGSEQFF,TGTGCCAGCTCAAACAGGGGTAGTGAGCAGTTCTTC
-,-,TRBJ1-5,TRBV28,CASSLLGAQDQPQHF,TGTGCCAGCAGTTTATTGGGGGCGCAGGATCAGCCCCAGCATTTT